This T cell receptor (beta chain) was obtained from a study of T cell responses to AZD1222 COVID-19 vaccine. V lost 4 bases and J 2 bases, leaving 10 bases between the germline ends. Germline assignment: CDR1 KGHDR and CDR2 SFDVKD. The length of the CDR3 is 14 residues. Remarks on this clone: Its target is unknown.

Notes on the study in general: Only after the peak T cell response were repertoires sampled. Baseline serology detected seropositivity in only 5 to 7 AZD1222 recipients.

Repertoires were generated with immunoSEQ multiplex PCR, while TCRdb's copy carries only in-frame clones and drops some. This table has about 150,000 clones, roughly nine tenths appearing once. The TCR was taken from an adult who received the AZD1222 COVID-19 vaccine. The material sequenced was peripheral blood, taken 28 days after the second AZD1222 dose. The chain employs TRBV24-1 and TRBJ2-5, with TRBD2 as a possible D gene (6 bases). In DNA, the CDR3 is TGTGCCACCAGTGACCCAGCGGGTCAAGAGACCCAGTACTTC. Its protein product is CATSDPAGQETQYF.